Presented here are 28 T cell receptor beta chains from one specimen sequenced in a study of blood T cell repertoires in COVID-19 (dated by TCRdb to the early 2020s). Libraries were made using the immunoSEQ multiplex PCR assay. The clones in this table, taken by TCRdb from immuneACCESS, are in-frame only. Not every clone is retained; where verified, under half of the shortfall comes from an unresolved V gene, and the cause of the rest is unknown. The sample table records 110,000 to 150,000 clones; about nine tenths of these occur just once. About 4.1% of the sample is taken by the ten largest. The sequenced sample was PBMCs or T cells enriched from blood (not recorded which). Every receptor here comes from a man in his fifties who had recovered from COVID-19.

This clone showed up just a few times. The chain carries TRBV2 and TRBJ2-7, with D possibly being TRBD1 (5 bases). The CDR3 runs to 15 residues. V was cut by 1 base and J by 3 bases, with 13 bases left in between. Germline CDR1 reads SNHLY; CDR2 reads FYNNEI. Here the CDR3 DNA reads TGTGCCAGCAGTGAAGATAGGGGAAGCAACTACGAGCAGTACGTC. Its translation: CASSEDRGSNYEQYV.

The chain is built from TRBV19 and TRBJ1-2, with 7 bases fitting TRBD1. After removal of 3 bases from V and 8 bases from J, the junction contained 21 bases not matched to a gene. Germline loops: CDR1 LNHDA, CDR2 SQIVND (reference sequence). This CDR3 has 18 amino acids. Here the CDR3 reads CASSIKGPTGAAPVGYTF. The CDR3 coding sequence is TGTGCCAGTAGTATCAAGGGCCCCACAGGGGCCGCACCGGTCGGCTACACCTTC. Variable domain in full (rest from reference TRBV19 and TRBJ1-2): DGGITQSPKYLFRKEGQNVTLSCEQNLNHDAMYWYRQDPGQGLRLIYYSQIVNDFQKGDIAEGYSVSREKKESFPLTVTSAQKNPTAFYLCASSIKGPTGAAPVGYTFGSGTRLTVV.

This chain links TRBV19 with TRBJ2-2, with 8 positions matching TRBD1. Per germline, CDR1 LNHDA and CDR2 SQIVND (reference sequence). The trim removed 6 bases at V and 7 bases at J, leaving 4 bases unmatched. This CDR3 is built from 13 residues. The CDR3 protein is CASSQTGDGELFF. In DNA form, the CDR3 reads TGTGCCAGTAGCCAGACAGGGGACGGGGAGCTGTTTTTT.

The chain employs TRBV6-4 and TRBJ2-2; TRBD1 might be the D (6 bases). V lost 5 bases to trimming and J lost 1 base, with 20 bases between them. The CDR3 is 18 amino acids. The germline V gene encodes CDR1 MRHNA and CDR2 SNTAGT. CDR3 coding DNA: TGTGCCAGCAGTCCGCCTCACAGCCTGGGACAGAACACCGGGGAGCTGTTTTTT. The encoded protein is CASSPPHSLGQNTGELFF.

The sample holds a few counts of this clone. The chain carries TRBV4-3 and TRBJ2-7; 9 bases fit TRBD1. The CDR3 covers 15 residues. Trimming took 2 bases from V and 3 from J; bases not matched to a gene: 5. The germline V gene has CDR1 LGHNA and CDR2 YSLEER. The CDR3 protein is CASSQPGQGFYEQYF. The CDR3 nucleotides read TGCGCCAGCAGCCAACCGGGACAGGGTTTCTACGAGCAGTACTTC.

The chain uses TRBV11-2 and TRBJ2-2; 7 nucleotides align to TRBD1. The junction had 6 bases not matched to a gene; V was cut back by 5 bases and J by 9 bases. Germline CDR1 SGHAT, CDR2 FQNNGV. This CDR3 spans 13 amino acids. CDR3 amino acids: CASSPRQGRELFF. CDR3 sequence (DNA): TGTGCCAGCAGCCCCCGACAGGGCCGGGAGCTGTTTTTT.

V usage is TRBV5-1 and J usage is TRBJ1-1; 7 bases fit TRBD1. Germline lookup yields CDR1 SGHRS and CDR2 YFSETQ. The CDR3 consists of 14 residues. After removal of 1 base from V and 4 bases from J, the junction contained 4 bases not matched to a gene. DNA of the CDR3: TGCGCCAGCAGCTTGTTGGGACAGCTCACTGAAGCTTTCTTT. The encoded protein is CASSLLGQLTEAFF.

The chain links TRBV5-1 to TRBJ1-4; possible D gene TRBD1, 5 bases. The CDR3 length is 13 residues. CDR1 is SGHRS and CDR2 is YFSETQ in the germline V gene. The germline V and J ends were trimmed by 5 bases and 5 bases, with 10 bases remaining between them. The CDR3 spells CASRIRGNEKLFF. CDR3 sequence (DNA): TGCGCCAGCAGGATTAGGGGAAATGAAAAACTGTTTTTT.

The chain carries TRBV28 and TRBJ1-2; D perhaps matches TRBD1 (6 bases). The CDR3 runs 12 residues. Trimming removed 8 bases at V and 2 bases at J, with 9 bases between. The germline V gene has CDR1 MDHEN and CDR2 SYDVKM. CDR3 in amino acids: CASGGANYGYTF. The CDR3 DNA follows: TGTGCCAGCGGGGGGGCGAACTATGGCTACACCTTC.

On this clone: This sample also contains other DNA sequences that code for the same CDR3. The genes are TRBV7-2 and TRBJ1-2; TRBD1 might be the D (6 bases). The CDR3 extends over 14 amino acids. V was clipped by 1 base and J by 2 bases, with 8 bases between them. Per germline, CDR1 SGHTA and CDR2 FQGNSA. CDR3: CASSLGGTNYGYTF. The CDR3 bases are TGTGCCAGCAGCTTAGGGGGGACAAACTATGGCTACACCTTC.

The chain links TRBV5-5 to TRBJ1-2, with TRBD1 matching 9 bases. The germline CDR1 and CDR2 sequences are SGHKS and YYEKEE (reference sequence). Trimming cost V 0 bases and J 9 bases; bases outside gene matches: 9. The CDR3 runs 15 residues. The chain's CDR3 is CASSLEYGTGSSYTF. In DNA form, the CDR3 reads TGTGCCAGCAGCTTGGAATATGGGACAGGGAGTAGCTACACCTTC.

This chain connects TRBV24-1 to TRBJ2-5; 9 bases line up with TRBD1. Germline CDR1 is KGHDR and CDR2 is SFDVKD. V lost 1 base, J lost 5 bases, and 10 bases stayed unmatched. CDR3 length: 17 residues. CDR3 DNA: TGTGCCACCAGTGATTTTCGGGACAGGGACAGAGAGGAGACCCAGTACTTC. This sequence encodes CATSDFRDRDREETQYF.

J is TRBJ1-1 and V is TRBV14; a possible D gene is TRBD1 (5 bases). The CDR3 has 14 residues. CDR1 is SGHDN, CDR2 FVKESK, per germline. Trimming took off 1 base at V and 3 bases at J, with 9 bases between the two ends. CDR3 sequence: CASSQGAGHTEAFF. CDR3 in DNA: TGTGCCAGCAGCCAAGGAGCAGGGCACACTGAAGCTTTCTTT.

A note on this clone: This CDR3 is also generated by other DNA sequences in the sample. The chain links TRBV29-1 to TRBJ1-5; 7 bases agree with TRBD1. Germline V gives CDR1 SQVTM, CDR2 ANQGSEA. J gave up 2 bases and V 6 bases, and 1 base lay outside the gene matches. CDR3 size: 12 residues. CDR3 nucleotide sequence: TGCAGCGTCGGACAGGGCAATCAGCCCCAGCATTTT. It yields the protein CSVGQGNQPQHF.

The chain recombines TRBV9 with TRBJ2-1; 8 bases agree with TRBD2. Per the germline V gene, CDR1 is SGDLS and CDR2 is YYNGEE. This CDR3 is built from 15 residues. The V segment lost 1 base and the J segment 10 bases; nucleotides outside the gene matches: 10. The CDR3 sequence: CASSVTGGASREQFF. Here the CDR3 DNA reads TGTGCCAGCAGCGTAACCGGGGGGGCCAGCCGGGAGCAGTTCTTC.

The rearrangement links TRBV7-6 to TRBJ1-1; 11 bases are a match to TRBD1. The CDR3 length is 17 residues. Germline V gene sequence: CDR1 SGHVS, CDR2 FNYEAQ. V was pared by 5 bases and J by 1 base, with 9 bases of the junction left unmatched. CDR3 in amino acids: CASSPRDRGTGNTEAFF. Written as DNA, the CDR3 is TGTGCCAGCAGCCCTCGGGACAGGGGGACGGGGAACACTGAAGCTTTCTTT.

CDR3 amino acids: CASSLALTGNQPQHF. DNA for the CDR3: TGTGCCAGCAGCTTAGCCCTGACAGGGAATCAGCCCCAGCATTTT. The chain carries TRBV7-2 and TRBJ1-5; 7 bases line up with TRBD1. Germline trimming cut 0 bases from V and 4 bases from J; bases unmatched to any gene: 3. The V gene's germline CDR1 is SGHTA and CDR2 FQGNSA. This CDR3 contains 15 residues.

The V call is TRBV6-5, the J call TRBJ1-6, with no clear D. CDR1 is MNHEY and CDR2 is SVGAGI in the germline V gene. V dropped 2 bases and J dropped 7 bases, with 6 bases sitting between them. There are 13 residues in the CDR3. CDR3 region: CASSYTENSPLHF. CDR3 coding DNA: TGTGCCAGCAGTTACACAGAGAATTCACCCCTCCACTTT.

V is TRBV5-4 and J is TRBJ2-1, with TRBD2 matching over 9 bases. After removal of 4 bases from V and 2 bases from J, the junction contained 4 bases not matched to a gene. Per germline, CDR1 SGHNT and CDR2 YYREEE (reference sequence). This CDR3 has 15 residues. The CDR3 nucleotides are TGTGCCAGCAGCGCTAGCGGGAACCCCTACAATGAGCAGTTCTTC. It codes for CASSASGNPYNEQFF.

The chain couples TRBV5-1 to TRBJ1-2; TRBD1 matches 9 bases. J lost 6 bases, V lost 4 bases, and 16 bases had no gene match. From germline, CDR1 is SGHRS and CDR2 YFSETQ. CDR3 length: 17 residues. The CDR3 region is CASSPHRAGTGLDGYTF. CDR3 DNA sequence: TGCGCCAGCAGCCCCCACAGAGCGGGGACAGGGCTGGATGGCTACACCTTC.

The chain is built from TRBV6-2 or TRBV6-3 and TRBJ1-5; TRBD1 is a possible D gene (5 bases). From germline, CDR1 is MNHEY and CDR2 SVGEGT. The ends were cut back, 2 bases at V and 7 bases at J, with 9 bases in the middle. The CDR3 loop spans 13 amino acids. CDR3 in amino acids: CASSYDSDQPQHF. Here the CDR3 DNA reads TGTGCCAGCAGTTACGACAGTGACCAGCCCCAGCATTTT.

This clone was seen a handful of times. Other DNA sequences in the same sample also yield this CDR3. The J gene is TRBJ1-6, the V gene TRBV5-1; unclear D gene. The CDR3 is made up of 14 amino acids. The V end was cut by 0 bases, the J end by 6 bases, with 7 bases between. Germline assignment: CDR1 SGHRS and CDR2 YFSETQ. CDR3 in amino acids: CASSLDRVNSPLHF. In DNA, the CDR3 is TGCGCCAGCAGCTTGGACAGAGTTAATTCACCCCTCCACTTT. The whole variable domain, remainder taken from reference TRBV5-1 and TRBJ1-6, is KAGVTQTPRYLIKTRGQQVTLSCSPISGHRSVSWYQQTPGQGLQFLFEYFSETQRNKGNFPGRFSGRQFSNSRSEMNVSTLELGDSALYLCASSLDRVNSPLHFGNGTRLTVT.

The chain links TRBV28 to TRBJ2-2; TRBD1 matches at 9 bases. Germline values: CDR1 MDHEN, CDR2 SYDVKM. The CDR3 spans 15 residues. The J segment lost 4 bases and the V segment lost 3 bases, leaving 3 bases of the junction unmatched. The CDR3 DNA sequence: TGTGCCAGCAGTTTTGGGGACAGGGCCACCGGGGAGCTGTTTTTT. This gives the protein CASSFGDRATGELFF. Together with reference TRBV28 and TRBJ2-2, the CDR3 gives the full variable domain: DVKVTQSSRYLVKRTGEKVFLECVQDMDHENMFWYRQDPGLGLRLIYFSYDVKMKEKGDIPEGYSVSREKKERFSLILESASTNQTSMYLCASSFGDRATGELFFGEGSRLTVL.

The chain is built from TRBV18 and TRBJ1-1, with 11 bases aligning to TRBD1. CDR3 length equals 15 residues. With 5 bases clipped from V and 5 bases from J, the junction kept 7 bases outside the gene matches. The germline CDR1 and CDR2 sequences are KGHSH and LQKENI. CDR3 sequence: CASSRTGGLRTEAFF. The CDR3 DNA is TGTGCCAGCTCAAGGACAGGGGGCTTGCGAACTGAAGCTTTCTTT.

The J gene is TRBJ1-2, the V gene TRBV24-1; D remains ambiguous. The CDR3 totals 12 residues. CDR1 and CDR2 from the germline V gene are KGHDR and SFDVKD. The V end was cut by 3 bases, the J end by 6 bases, with 7 bases between. Written as DNA, the CDR3 is TGTGCCACCAGTGATGGGCGACATGGCTACACCTTC. Its translation: CATSDGRHGYTF.

V gene TRBV24-1 combines with J gene TRBJ1-4, with D perhaps TRBD1 (5 bases). There are 15 residues in the CDR3. Trimming stripped 3 bases from V and 8 bases from J, with 15 bases between. The germline gives CDR1 KGHDR, CDR2 SFDVKD. The CDR3 loop reads CATSDPRGGAEKLFF. The CDR3 bases are TGTGCCACCAGTGATCCCCGGGGGGGAGCAGAAAAACTGTTTTTT.

The count of this clone is one. The V call is TRBV24-1, the J call TRBJ2-2, with 9 bases fitting TRBD2. CDR1 and CDR2 from the germline V gene are KGHDR and SFDVKD. The CDR3 is made up of 18 amino acids. Germline trimming cut 3 bases from V and 3 bases from J; bases unmatched to any gene: 10. The CDR3 spells CATSDPASGGPYTGELFF. The CDR3 DNA reads TGTGCCACCAGTGATCCCGCAAGCGGGGGGCCGTACACCGGGGAGCTGTTTTTT.

The chain combines TRBV6-1 with TRBJ1-5, with 7 bases that match TRBD1. Germline trimming cut 3 bases from V and 2 bases from J; bases unmatched to any gene: 7. Germline-derived CDR1 and CDR2 are MNHNS and SASEGT. The CDR3 spans 16 residues. CDR3 DNA sequence: TGTGCCAGCAGTGACCTGACAGGGTTTCGCAATCAGCCCCAGCATTTT. This translates into CASSDLTGFRNQPQHF.